The clone carrying this TCR beta chain appeared a few times. The data were taken from a study of cytomegalovirus exposure and HLA in healthy donors. At the level of the study: Early released data comprised around 79 million unique TCRs from HLA-typed donors.

With 60 Vbeta and 13 Jbeta primers, the PCR was carried out. This table comes from immunoSEQ multiplex PCR, and its TCRdb copy is limited to in-frame clones, with some not included. There are some 100,000 clones in the sample; more than 65% occur only once, and just under 4% lies in the top ten. Per the germline V gene, CDR1 is MNHEY and CDR2 is SMNVEV (reference sequence). The J segment lost 1 base and the V segment lost 4 bases, leaving 3 bases of the junction unmatched. The CDR3 runs 15 residues. The sequenced sample was PBMCs. This TCR was sampled from a woman between 45 and 60 years old in good health and CMV-seropositive. The V gene is TRBV27, the J gene TRBJ1-5; TRBD1 aligns across 8 bases. CDR3 nucleotides: TGTGCCAGCAGTTCCCAGGGGGCAAGCAATCAGCCCCAGCATTTT. This sequence encodes CASSSQGASNQPQHF.